A single sample gave rise to the 7 T cell receptor beta chains below, sequenced in a study of blood T cell repertoires in COVID-19. TCRdb keeps only in-frame clones here, not all; method: immunoSEQ multiplex PCR. This sample carries some 530,000 clones, roughly nine tenths of them seen once, and the ten largest clones take more than 7.5%. Sequencing was performed on PBMCs or T cells enriched from blood (not recorded which). The receptors stem from an older woman who had recovered from COVID-19.

This rearrangement joins TRBV10-1 to TRBJ2-7; the D is unclear. The germline V and J ends were trimmed by 2 bases and 7 bases, with 6 bases remaining between them. The length of the CDR3 is 11 residues. Germline-derived CDR1 and CDR2 are WNHNN and SYGVQD (reference sequence). CDR3 loop: CASSEGGEQYF. Written as DNA, the CDR3 is TGCGCCAGCAGTGAGGGCGGAGAGCAGTACTTC.

The chain couples TRBV20-1 to TRBJ1-2; D might be TRBD1 (5 bases). With 3 bases removed from V and 7 bases from J, the gap between germline ends came to 18 bases. This CDR3 region has 14 residues. CDR1 is DFQATT, CDR2 SNEGSKA, per germline (reference sequence). Here the CDR3 reads CSASPGGAFSGYTF. The CDR3 region has the DNA TGCAGTGCTAGTCCGGGGGGAGCTTTCTCTGGCTACACCTTC.

The chain uses TRBV10-3 and TRBJ1-4; TRBD1 matches 8 bases. The CDR3 runs 16 residues. The V gene end was trimmed by 3 bases and the J gene end by 1 base; junction bases not matched to a gene: 4. The V gene's germline CDR1 is ENHRY and CDR2 SYGVKD. CDR3 bases: TGTGCCATCAGTGAAGGCAGGGGGCGAACTAATGAAAAACTGTTTTTT. Translating it yields CAISEGRGRTNEKLFF.

V is TRBV6-1 and J is TRBJ2-3, with a possible D match to TRBD1 (6 bases). The CDR3 loop spans 14 amino acids. Germline CDR1 is MNHNS and CDR2 is SASEGT. V lost 1 base and J 4 bases, leaving 9 bases between the germline ends. CDR3 coding DNA: TGTGCCAGCAGTGAAGGGGGGCTTGCAGATACGCAGTATTTT. Its translation: CASSEGGLADTQYF.

The chain employs TRBV27 and TRBJ2-5; TRBD2 agrees at 13 bases. This CDR3 region has 15 residues. V lost 6 bases to trimming and J lost 3 bases; unmatched junction nucleotides: 4. Germline V gives CDR1 MNHEY, CDR2 SMNVEV (reference sequence). DNA of the CDR3: TGTGCCAGCAGCCGCGGACTAGCGGGGGAAGAGACCCAGTACTTC. The encoded protein is CASSRGLAGEETQYF.

The V call is TRBV3-1 (or the pseudogene TRBV3-2), the J call TRBJ2-5; 13 nucleotides line up with TRBD2. Germline V gene data show CDR1 as LGHDT and CDR2 as YNNKEL (reference sequence). The CDR3 length is 16 residues. The junction had 4 bases not matched to a gene; V was cut back by 1 base and J by 5 bases. For the CDR3, the DNA is TGTGCCAGCAGCCAAGGGGGACTAGCGGGGTGGGAGACCCAGTACTTC. This sequence encodes CASSQGGLAGWETQYF.

The V call is TRBV28, the J call TRBJ1-2, with no clear D. The V gene's germline CDR1 is MDHEN and CDR2 SYDVKM. This CDR3 comprises 15 residues. The germline V and J ends were trimmed by 4 bases and 0 bases, with 12 bases remaining between them. CDR3: CASSSPGWANYGYTF. Written as DNA, the CDR3 is TGTGCCAGCAGTTCCCCGGGGTGGGCTAACTATGGCTACACCTTC.